One sample yielded the 30 T cell receptor beta chains listed below, sequenced in a study of T and B cells in COVID-19 patients. TRB was amplified from about 250-500 ng of blood genomic DNA. TRB rearrangements were amplified by multiplex PCR with BIOMED2 TRB-A/B primers. TCRdb redid the calling of the multiplex PCR reads with MiXCR, one entry per CDR3 protein. The sample consists of 6,000 or so distinct CDR3 sequences, roughly 26% of them appearing once. Source material: blood. Receptors originate from a human donor with active COVID-19.

This chain connects TRBV7-9 to TRBJ2-5; 8 bases line up with TRBD2. V gave up 1 base and J gave up 5 bases; unmatched junction bases: 6. Germline V gene data show CDR1 as SEHNR and CDR2 as FQNEAQ (reference sequence). This CDR3 is 15 amino acids long. The CDR3 DNA is TGTGCCAGCAGCTTAGATGGCGGGAGGATGGAGACCCAGTACTTC. This sequence encodes CASSLDGGRMETQYF.

This clonotype is labeled as medium-sized. The J gene is TRBJ1-6, the V gene TRBV18; 9 bases are shared with TRBD1. This CDR3 region has 16 residues. V dropped 3 bases and J dropped 5; count of bases not matched to a gene: 5. Per the germline V gene, CDR1 is KGHSH and CDR2 is LQKENI. The CDR3 DNA reads TGTGCCAGCTCACCTTGGACAGGGGCTGATAATTCACCCCTCCACTTT. Translating gives CASSPWTGADNSPLHF.

By its share, this clonotype is medium-sized (0.01 to 0.1%). The chain is built from TRBV7-2 and TRBJ1-6; D might be TRBD1 (6 bases). This CDR3 comprises 16 residues. CDR1 SGHTA and CDR2 FQGNSA come from the germline V gene. V was cut by 5 bases and J by 8 bases, with 19 bases left in between. CDR3 bases: TGTGCCAGCAGCCCTTTGGGGCTAGGGACATATTCACCCCTCCACTTT. The encoded protein is CASSPLGLGTYSPLHF.

This clonotype was recorded once. The rearrangement uses TRBV29-1 and TRBJ2-2, with 9 bases matching TRBD1. The germline gives CDR1 SQVTM, CDR2 ANQGSEA. The CDR3 length is 15 residues. V shed 1 base, J shed 8 bases, and the junction held 8 bases outside the gene matches. Here the CDR3 DNA reads TGCAGCGTTGAAGCCGGGACAGGGACACGGGGGGAGCTGTTTTTT. Protein product: CSVEAGTGTRGELFF.

This chain uses TRBV24-1 with TRBJ1-5; the D is unclear. The CDR3 runs to 16 residues. CDR1 and CDR2 from the germline V gene are KGHDR and SFDVKD. The V and J ends lost 3 bases and 0 bases respectively, with 11 bases between them. The CDR3, as DNA: TGTGCCACCAGTGATCCGAAGGTGGGTAGCAATCAGCCCCAGCATTTT. Amino acid sequence: CATSDPKVGSNQPQHF.

Within the sample, this clonotype is medium-sized (0.01 to 0.1%). The chain employs TRBV6-5 and TRBJ2-3, with 7 bases lining up with TRBD1. The germline V gene has CDR1 MNHEY and CDR2 SVGAGI. The trim removed 2 bases at V and 4 bases at J, leaving 12 bases unmatched. This CDR3 region has 17 residues. CDR3 in DNA: TGTGCCAGCAGTTACCTCTACGGTCCTCAGGGGGCAGATACGCAGTATTTT. Its protein is CASSYLYGPQGADTQYF.

In its sample, this clonotype ranks as medium-sized. The rearrangement links TRBV27 to TRBJ1-5; D unclear. The V gene lost 6 bases and the J gene lost 0 bases, with 24 bases spanning the gap. CDR3 length: 19 amino acids. The V gene's germline CDR1 is MNHEY and CDR2 SMNVEV (reference sequence). CDR3 DNA: TGTGCCAGCAGCCAAACTAATCTCTTTCGACGGGATAGCAATCAGCCCCAGCATTTT. It codes for CASSQTNLFRRDSNQPQHF.

By sample fraction, this clonotype is medium-sized. V gene TRBV6-5 combines with J gene TRBJ1-1; weak D call: TRBD1 (5 bases). The germline CDR1 and CDR2 sequences are MNHEY and SVGAGI. Trimming cost V 6 bases and J 1 base, with 12 bases left between them. This CDR3 is built from 14 residues. CDR3 loop: CASSPGTSNTEAFF. CDR3 DNA sequence: TGTGCCAGCAGCCCCGGGACTTCGAACACTGAAGCTTTCTTT.

The chain employs TRBV29-1 and TRBJ2-5; 10 nucleotides agree with TRBD1. The CDR3 runs 13 residues. Germline V lookup: CDR1 SQVTM, CDR2 ANQGSEA. Losses at the gene ends were 1 base for V and 7 bases for J; bases not matched to a gene: 3. CDR3 nucleotides: TGCAGCGTTGAAGCCGGGACAGGGGTGACCCAGTACTTC. Translation: CSVEAGTGVTQYF.

V and J are TRBV10-3 and TRBJ2-3, with a possible D match to TRBD2 (6 bases). CDR3 length: 14 residues. Germline lookup yields CDR1 ENHRY and CDR2 SYGVKD. CDR3 bases: TGTGTTATCAGTACCGGGACTAGCACAGATACGCAGTATTTT. Translating gives CVISTGTSTDTQYF.

By share of the sample, this clonotype is medium-sized (0.01 to 0.1%). The J gene is TRBJ1-2, the V gene TRBV29-1; weak D call: TRBD1 (6 bases). The germline V gene encodes CDR1 SQVTM and CDR2 ANQGSEA. Trimming took 8 bases from V and 8 from J, leaving 21 bases between them. This CDR3 has 13 residues. The CDR3 DNA sequence: TGCAGCTCACCCGGACTGGCAGGGGAAGGCTACACCTTC. It specifies CSSPGLAGEGYTF.

This clonotype is labeled as medium-sized. The V gene is TRBV19, the J gene TRBJ1-3; D gene uncertain. Trimming shortened V by 5 bases and J by 11 bases, and 19 bases separated the two germline ends. Germline assignment: CDR1 LNHDA and CDR2 SQIVND (reference sequence). This CDR3 has 14 residues. The CDR3 bases are TGTGCCAGTAGTCGTACTGGTGGGGATAAAGCCATATATTTT. Protein sequence: CASSRTGGDKAIYF. Full variable domain (outside the CDR3, taken from reference TRBV19 and TRBJ1-3): DGGITQSPKYLFRKEGQNVTLSCEQNLNHDAMYWYRQDPGQGLRLIYYSQIVNDFQKGDIAEGYSVSREKKESFPLTVTSAQKNPTAFYLCASSRTGGDKAIYFGEGSWLTVV.

This clonotype occurred a few times. This chain connects TRBV6-2 or TRBV6-3 to TRBJ1-3; possibly TRBD1 for D (6 bases). Germline assignment: CDR1 MNHEY and CDR2 SVGEGT. The CDR3 has 12 amino acids. The CDR3 DNA reads as TGTGCGGGCCCAGGGGCTGGAAACACCATATATTTT. It specifies CAGPGAGNTIYF.

This clonotype qualifies as medium-sized (0.01 to 0.1%). The genes are TRBV29-1 and TRBJ1-1; D possibly corresponds to TRBD1 (6 bases). The CDR3 runs to 13 residues. Germline V gives CDR1 SQVTM, CDR2 ANQGSEA. V was pared by 1 base and J by 1 base, with 7 bases between. The CDR3 region has the DNA TGCAGCGTTGAAGGGGGACAGAACACTGAAGCTTTCTTT. Its translation: CSVEGGQNTEAFF. The full variable domain, in which reference TRBV29-1 and TRBJ1-1 provide the parts outside the CDR3, is SAVISQKPSRDICQRGTSLTIQCQVDSQVTMMFWYRQQPGQSLTLIATANQGSEATYESGFVIDKFPISRPNLTFSTLTVSNMSPEDSSIYLCSVEGGQNTEAFFGQGTRLTVV.

As for this clonotype: The junction and the germline gene differ at one end; a read error may be behind it. The chain is built from TRBV5-8 and TRBJ2-7; a weak D match, TRBD2 (5 bases). Germline V CDR1 and CDR2: SGHTS, YDEGEE. The CDR3 consists of 12 residues. CDR3 sequence: CASSLFSHVTSF. CDR3 nucleotides: TGTGCCAGCAGCTTGTTTTCGCACGTCACTAGCTTC.

Sample share makes this clonotype medium-sized (0.01 to 0.1%). The chain employs TRBV10-3 and TRBJ1-2; D gene uncertain. The V end was cut by 4 bases, the J end by 2 bases, with 11 bases between. Germline values: CDR1 ENHRY, CDR2 SYGVKD. The CDR3 extends over 14 amino acids. The CDR3 DNA reads TGTGCCATCAGTGGGCCGGTATGGAACTATGGCTACACCTTC. Protein: CAISGPVWNYGYTF.

CDR3 bases: TGCAGTGCTAGTCCGGCAGATACGCAGTATTTT. As protein: CSASPADTQYF. This chain connects TRBV20-1 to TRBJ2-3, with D hard to call. V was shortened by 3 bases and J by 4 bases, with 5 bases between the two germline ends. This CDR3 comprises 11 residues. Germline V gene sequence: CDR1 DFQATT, CDR2 SNEGSKA (reference sequence).

The chain carries TRBV7-9 and TRBJ1-1; D is unresolved. Between the trimmed V and J ends, which lost 7 bases and 0 bases, there was a span of 3 bases. The germline gives CDR1 SEHNR, CDR2 FQNEAQ (reference sequence). The CDR3 has 11 amino acids. CDR3 sequence (DNA): TGTGCCAGCACATTGAACACTGAAGCTTTCTTT. As protein: CASTLNTEAFF.

V gene TRBV13 combines with J gene TRBJ1-1; possible D gene TRBD1, 5 bases. This CDR3 contains 11 residues. V shed 3 bases and J shed 9 bases, with 8 bases lying between them. Germline V gene sequence: CDR1 PRHDT, CDR2 FYEKMQ (reference sequence). The CDR3 region has the DNA TGTGCCAGCAGCTTGGGGGACCAAGCTTTCTTT. Translated: CASSLGDQAFF. The complete variable domain, with remaining parts taken from reference TRBV13 and TRBJ1-1, reads AAGVIQSPRHLIKEKRETATLKCYPIPRHDTVYWYQQGPGQDPQFLISFYEKMQSDKGSIPDRFSAQQFSDYHSELNMSSLELGDSALYFCASSLGDQAFFGQGTRLTVV.

This clonotype has more than one count but fewer than ten. This chain links TRBV6-2 or TRBV6-3 with TRBJ1-5; TRBD1 might be the D (6 bases). Trimming took 5 bases from V and 9 from J, leaving 20 bases between them. CDR3 size: 15 residues. Germline assignment: CDR1 MNHEY and CDR2 SVGEGT. This CDR3 reads CASSGAGANEGPQHF. The CDR3 bases are TGTGCCAGCAGTGGTGCGGGGGCGAACGAAGGGCCCCAGCATTTT.

This chain joins TRBV5-4 and TRBJ2-5; D ambiguous. V was clipped by 4 bases and J by 5 bases, with 12 bases between them. The CDR3 consists of 13 residues. Germline V gives CDR1 SGHNT, CDR2 YYREEE (reference sequence). For the CDR3, the DNA is TGTGCCAGCAGCCCGAACACCGGGGAGACCCAGTACTTC. It translates to CASSPNTGETQYF.

The V gene is TRBV7-2, the J gene TRBJ2-2; 14 nucleotides agree with TRBD2. The CDR3 loop spans 15 amino acids. Trimming removed 6 bases from V and 7 bases from J; junction bases left unmatched: 4. Looked up from germline, CDR1 is SGHTA and CDR2 is FQGNSA. The CDR3 bases are TGTGCCAGCAGATTCGGACTAGCGGGGGGCGGGGAGCTGTTTTTT. Translation: CASRFGLAGGGELFF.

Within the sample, this clonotype is medium-sized (0.01 to 0.1%). The J gene is TRBJ1-1, the V gene TRBV19; D might be TRBD1 (5 bases). The CDR3 is 10 residues long. Germline CDR1 reads LNHDA; CDR2 reads SQIVND (reference sequence). V shed 8 bases and J shed 11 bases, with 12 bases lying between them. The CDR3 nucleotides are TGTGCCAGTCGGGCAGGGCGGGCTTTCTTT. Its translation: CASRAGRAFF.

This clonotype is medium-sized by share. The chain combines TRBV27 with TRBJ1-1; no clear D. Germline CDR1 is MNHEY and CDR2 is SMNVEV (reference sequence). Trimming stripped 1 base from V and 3 bases from J, with 9 bases between. The CDR3 has 14 amino acids. This CDR3 is CASSLLAGHTEAFF. In DNA, the CDR3 is TGTGCCAGCAGTTTATTGGCAGGACACACTGAAGCTTTCTTT.

In its sample, this clonotype was seen a few times. This rearrangement joins TRBV19 to TRBJ2-2; no firm D call. Deletions cut 1 base from V and 5 bases from J, with 2 bases between. The length of the CDR3 is 12 residues. Germline values: CDR1 LNHDA, CDR2 SQIVND (reference sequence). The CDR3 DNA is TGTGCCAGTAGTATAGGGACCGGGGAGCTGTTTTTT. It is translated as CASSIGTGELFF.

This clonotype has just a few counts. J is TRBJ2-5 and V is TRBV11-1; 7 nucleotides line up with TRBD1. Germline values: CDR1 SGHAT, CDR2 FQDESV (reference sequence). Losses at the gene ends were 0 bases for V and 5 bases for J; bases not matched to a gene: 6. The CDR3 loop spans 15 amino acids. CDR3 in amino acids: CASSLAGTAGETQYF. The CDR3 nucleotides are TGTGCCAGCAGCTTAGCCGGGACAGCCGGGGAGACCCAGTACTTC.

Relative to its sample, this clonotype is medium-sized. The CDR3 loop is CASSSKGRNTEAFF. The CDR3 DNA follows: TGTGCCAGCAGTTCTAAAGGGAGGAACACTGAAGCTTTCTTT. The chain has TRBV6-5 and TRBJ1-1, with D uncertain. Per germline, CDR1 MNHEY and CDR2 SVGAGI. There are 14 residues in the CDR3. V gave up 4 bases and J gave up 1 base, with 10 bases separating them.

In its sample, this clonotype was seen many times. V and J are TRBV20-1 and TRBJ2-1; 9 nucleotides align to TRBD2. Per the germline V gene, CDR1 is DFQATT and CDR2 is SNEGSKA (reference sequence). The CDR3 consists of 14 residues. After removal of 5 bases from V and 7 bases from J, the junction contained 9 bases not matched to a gene. The chain's CDR3 is CSAQGLAGRNEQFF. The CDR3 nucleotides are TGCAGTGCTCAAGGGCTAGCGGGAAGAAATGAGCAGTTCTTC.

This clonotype was counted ten times or more. This rearrangement joins TRBV6-2 or TRBV6-3 to TRBJ2-7; 10 nucleotides align to TRBD1. CDR1 and CDR2 from the germline V gene are MNHEY and SVGEGT. V trimming: 6 bases; J trimming: 1 base; junction bases outside the gene matches: 6. The CDR3 runs to 15 residues. The chain's CDR3 is CASSDPGQGSYEQYF. CDR3 sequence (DNA): TGTGCCAGCAGCGATCCGGGACAGGGGTCCTACGAGCAGTACTTC.

The rearrangement uses TRBV5-1 and TRBJ1-2; D is undetermined. In germline, CDR1 is SGHRS, CDR2 YFSETQ. V was pared by 6 bases and J by 4 bases, with 13 bases between. CDR3 size: 13 residues. CDR3 sequence (DNA): TGCGCCAGCACCTTCGCAGGCTTCTATGGCTACACCTTC. Translating it yields CASTFAGFYGYTF.